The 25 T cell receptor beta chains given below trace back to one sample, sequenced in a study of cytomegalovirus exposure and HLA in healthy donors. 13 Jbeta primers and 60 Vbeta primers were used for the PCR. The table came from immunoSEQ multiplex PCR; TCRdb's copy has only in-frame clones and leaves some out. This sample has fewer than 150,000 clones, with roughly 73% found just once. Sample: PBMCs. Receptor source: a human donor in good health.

The DNA for the CDR3 is TGCGCCAGCAGCTTGGGCTTGACAGCTGAAGCTTTCTTT. It codes for CASSLGLTAEAFF. J is TRBJ1-1 and V is TRBV5-1, with D possibly TRBD1 on 5 matching bases. The V gene lost 0 bases and the J gene lost 6 bases, with 9 bases spanning the gap. Germline V gene data show CDR1 as SGHRS and CDR2 as YFSETQ. The CDR3 runs to 13 residues.

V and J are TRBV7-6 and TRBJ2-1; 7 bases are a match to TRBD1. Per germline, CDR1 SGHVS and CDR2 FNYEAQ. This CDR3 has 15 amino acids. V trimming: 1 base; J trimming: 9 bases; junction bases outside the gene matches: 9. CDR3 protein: CASSLGGLAGGEQFF. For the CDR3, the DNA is TGTGCCAGCAGCTTAGGTGGGTTAGCAGGGGGTGAGCAGTTCTTC.

The CDR3 DNA sequence: TGCGCCAGCAGTCAGGGGACACAAGTTAAGCAGTACTTC. Translating it yields CASSQGTQVKQYF. V is TRBV10-1 and J is TRBJ2-7, with a weak D call TRBD1 (6 bases). V lost 5 bases and J lost 8, with 16 bases in between. In germline, CDR1 is WNHNN, CDR2 SYGVQD (reference sequence). The CDR3 covers 13 residues.

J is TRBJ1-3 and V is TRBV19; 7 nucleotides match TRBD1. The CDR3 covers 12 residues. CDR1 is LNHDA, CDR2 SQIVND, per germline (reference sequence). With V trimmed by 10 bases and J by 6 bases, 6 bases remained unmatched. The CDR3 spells CATTRGVNTIYF. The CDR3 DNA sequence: TGTGCCACCACCAGGGGGGTAAACACCATATATTTT.

Here the CDR3 DNA reads TGTGCCAGCAGCTTAGCCAGGTTAACCGGGACAGGGGTCCGAGGCACTGAAGCTTTCTTT. Translated: CASSLARLTGTGVRGTEAFF. The J gene is TRBJ1-1, the V gene TRBV7-8, with 10 bases that match TRBD1. Germline V lookup: CDR1 SGHVS, CDR2 FQNEAQ. This CDR3 contains 20 residues. V dropped 0 bases and J dropped 4; count of bases not matched to a gene: 17.

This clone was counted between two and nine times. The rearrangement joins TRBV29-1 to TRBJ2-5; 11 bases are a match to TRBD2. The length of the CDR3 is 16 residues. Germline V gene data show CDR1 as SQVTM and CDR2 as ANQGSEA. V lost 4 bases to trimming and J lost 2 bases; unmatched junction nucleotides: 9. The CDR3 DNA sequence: TGCAGCGTTGTGATTACTAGCGGGGGACAGCAAGAGACCCAGTACTTC. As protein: CSVVITSGGQQETQYF.

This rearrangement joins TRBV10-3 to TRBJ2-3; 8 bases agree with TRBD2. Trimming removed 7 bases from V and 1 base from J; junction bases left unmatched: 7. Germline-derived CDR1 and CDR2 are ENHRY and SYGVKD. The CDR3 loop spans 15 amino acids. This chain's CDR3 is CAINTSGEGTDTQYF. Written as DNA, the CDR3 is TGTGCCATCAATACTAGCGGAGAGGGCACAGATACGCAGTATTTT.

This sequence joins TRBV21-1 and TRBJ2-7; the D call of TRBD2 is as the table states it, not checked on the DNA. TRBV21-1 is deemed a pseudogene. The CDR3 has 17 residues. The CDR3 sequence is CASSKASEVEPSYEQYF. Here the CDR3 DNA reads TGTGCCAGCAGCAAAGCGTCCGAGGTTGAGCCGTCCTACGAGCAGTACTTC.

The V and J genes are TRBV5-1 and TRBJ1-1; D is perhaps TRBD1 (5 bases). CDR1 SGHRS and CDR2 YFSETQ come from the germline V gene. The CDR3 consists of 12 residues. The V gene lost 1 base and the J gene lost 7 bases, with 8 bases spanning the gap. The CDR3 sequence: CASSLNQGEAFF. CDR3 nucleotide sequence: TGCGCCAGCAGCTTGAACCAGGGTGAAGCTTTCTTT.

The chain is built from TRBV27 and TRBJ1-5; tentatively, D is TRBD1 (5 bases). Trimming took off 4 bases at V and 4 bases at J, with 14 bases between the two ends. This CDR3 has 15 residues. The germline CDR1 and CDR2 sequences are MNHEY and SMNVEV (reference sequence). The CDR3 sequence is CASSSLGGVNQPQHF. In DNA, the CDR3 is TGTGCCAGCAGTTCCTTGGGGGGGGTAAATCAGCCCCAGCATTTT.

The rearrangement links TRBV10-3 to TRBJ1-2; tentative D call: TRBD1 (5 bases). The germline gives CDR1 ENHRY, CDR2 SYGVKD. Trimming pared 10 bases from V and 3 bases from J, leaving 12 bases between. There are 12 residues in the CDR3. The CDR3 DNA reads TGTGCCAGCCTAGACAGAGACTATGGCTACACCTTC. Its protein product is CASLDRDYGYTF.

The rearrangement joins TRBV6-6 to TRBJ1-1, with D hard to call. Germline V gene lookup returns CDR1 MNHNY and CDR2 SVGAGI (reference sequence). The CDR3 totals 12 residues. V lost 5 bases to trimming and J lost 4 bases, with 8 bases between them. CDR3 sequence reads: CASSALATEAFF. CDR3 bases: TGTGCCAGCAGTGCCCTGGCCACTGAAGCTTTCTTT.

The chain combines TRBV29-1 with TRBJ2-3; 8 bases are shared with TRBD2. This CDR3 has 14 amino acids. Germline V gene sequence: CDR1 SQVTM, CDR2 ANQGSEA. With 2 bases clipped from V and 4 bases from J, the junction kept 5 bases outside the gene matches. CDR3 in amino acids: CSVESGSRPDTQYF. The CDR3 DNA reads TGCAGCGTTGAAAGCGGGAGTAGGCCAGATACGCAGTATTTT.

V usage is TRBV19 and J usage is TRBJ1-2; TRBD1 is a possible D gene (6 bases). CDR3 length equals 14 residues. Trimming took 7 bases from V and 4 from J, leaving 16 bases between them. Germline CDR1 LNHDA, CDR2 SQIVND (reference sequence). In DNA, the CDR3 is TGTGCCAGTACCACGGGGGGAGGGGGCTATGGCTACACCTTC. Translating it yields CASTTGGGGYGYTF.

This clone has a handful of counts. The CDR3 is CSGGASGGVGDTQYF. The CDR3 nucleotides read TGCAGCGGGGGGGCTAGCGGGGGGGTAGGAGATACGCAGTATTTT. The V call is TRBV29-1, the J call TRBJ2-3; TRBD2 matches at 12 bases. V dropped 7 bases and J dropped 5; count of bases not matched to a gene: 10. The CDR3 totals 15 residues. CDR1 is SQVTM and CDR2 is ANQGSEA in the germline V gene.

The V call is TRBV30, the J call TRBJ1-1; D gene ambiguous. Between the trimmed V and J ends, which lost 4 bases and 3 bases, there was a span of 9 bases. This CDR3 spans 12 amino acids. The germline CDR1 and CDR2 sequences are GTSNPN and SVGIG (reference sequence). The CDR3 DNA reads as TGTGCCTGGATTGGACTGTACACTGAAGCTTTCTTT. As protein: CAWIGLYTEAFF.

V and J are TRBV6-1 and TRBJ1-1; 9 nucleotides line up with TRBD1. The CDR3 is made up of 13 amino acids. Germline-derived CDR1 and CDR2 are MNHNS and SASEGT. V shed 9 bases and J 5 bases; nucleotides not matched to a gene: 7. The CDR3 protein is CASVVDRGTEAFF. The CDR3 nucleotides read TGTGCCAGTGTTGTCGACAGGGGGACTGAAGCTTTCTTT.

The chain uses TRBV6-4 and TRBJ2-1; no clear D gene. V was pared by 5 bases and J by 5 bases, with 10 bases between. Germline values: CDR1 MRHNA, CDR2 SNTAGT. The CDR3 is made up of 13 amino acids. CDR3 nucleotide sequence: TGTGCCAGCAGTTCAGAGCGAGACAATGAGCAGTTCTTC. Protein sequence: CASSSERDNEQFF.

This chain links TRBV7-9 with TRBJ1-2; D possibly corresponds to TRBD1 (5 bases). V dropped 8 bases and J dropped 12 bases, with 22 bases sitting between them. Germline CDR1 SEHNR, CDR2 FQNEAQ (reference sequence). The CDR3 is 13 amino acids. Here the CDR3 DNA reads TGTGCCAGCGGCCAGCAAGCCGACAGTCATAACACCTTC. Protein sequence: CASGQQADSHNTF.

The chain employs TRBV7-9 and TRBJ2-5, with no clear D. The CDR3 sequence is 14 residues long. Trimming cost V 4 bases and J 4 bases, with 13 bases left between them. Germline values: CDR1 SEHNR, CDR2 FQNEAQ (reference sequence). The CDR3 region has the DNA TGTGCCAGCAGCTCAGGCCCCAGGCCAGAGACCCAGTACTTC. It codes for CASSSGPRPETQYF.

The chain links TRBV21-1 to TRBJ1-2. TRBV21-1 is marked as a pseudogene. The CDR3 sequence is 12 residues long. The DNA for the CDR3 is TGTGCCGGGTCGGAGGGCAGCCATGGCTACACCTTC. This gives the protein CAGSEGSHGYTF.

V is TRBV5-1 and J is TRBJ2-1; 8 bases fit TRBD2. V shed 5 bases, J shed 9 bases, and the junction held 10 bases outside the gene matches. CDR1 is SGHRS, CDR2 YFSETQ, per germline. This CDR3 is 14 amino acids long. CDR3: CASRLSGGVREQFF. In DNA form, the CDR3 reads TGCGCCAGCAGGTTGAGCGGGGGAGTACGTGAGCAGTTCTTC.

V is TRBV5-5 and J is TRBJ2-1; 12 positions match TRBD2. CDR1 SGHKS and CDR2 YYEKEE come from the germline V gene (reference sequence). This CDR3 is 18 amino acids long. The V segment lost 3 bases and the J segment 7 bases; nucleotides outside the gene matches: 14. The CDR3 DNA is TGTGCCAGCAGCTCCTTACCGAGACTAGCGGGAGAGGGGAATGAGCAGTTCTTC. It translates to CASSSLPRLAGEGNEQFF.

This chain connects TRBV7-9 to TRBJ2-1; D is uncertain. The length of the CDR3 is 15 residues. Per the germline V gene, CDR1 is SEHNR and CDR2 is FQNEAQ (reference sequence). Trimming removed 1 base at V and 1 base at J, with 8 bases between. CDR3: CASSLVDFSYNEQFF. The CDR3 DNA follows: TGTGCCAGCAGCTTAGTTGACTTTTCCTACAATGAGCAGTTCTTC.

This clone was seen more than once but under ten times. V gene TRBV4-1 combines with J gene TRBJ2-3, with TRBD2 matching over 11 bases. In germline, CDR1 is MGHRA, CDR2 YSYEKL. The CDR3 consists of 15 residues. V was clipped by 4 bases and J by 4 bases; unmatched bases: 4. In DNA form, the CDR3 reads TGCGCCAGCAGCCGACTAGCGGGATCTCCAGATACGCAGTATTTT. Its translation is CASSRLAGSPDTQYF.